This TCR beta chain was captured by sequencing in a study of technical replicates of blood from a few donors. The CDR3 contains 15 residues. V shed 2 bases, J shed 2 bases, and the junction held 1 base outside the gene matches. Germline V gene data show CDR1 as MNHEY and CDR2 as SVGAGI. Profiling relied on immunoSEQ multiplex PCR, and the TCRdb table lists in-frame clones only, not all of them. The repertoire has 50,000 to 60,000 clones, 75% to 95% of them found once; the top ten carry under 5%. The sample comprised PBMCs. The J gene is TRBJ1-2, the V gene TRBV6-5, with 11 bases fitting TRBD1. The sequence was obtained from a human donor in good health. Some clones in this sample may be carry-over from other donors' samples. CDR3 protein: CASSYRTGGNYGYTF. The CDR3 nucleotides are TGTGCCAGCAGTTACCGGACAGGGGGCAACTATGGCTACACCTTC.